The subject of this entry is one T cell receptor (beta chain). Libraries were prepared by immunoSEQ multiplex PCR; TCRdb keeps only in-frame clonotypes and omits some of them. In the table there are about 81,000 clones, 91% of which are singletons. The CDR3 runs 13 residues. The V end lost 3 bases, the J end lost 2 bases, and 7 bases lay between the germline ends. The germline CDR1 and CDR2 sequences are LNHDA and SQIVND (reference sequence). The sample is drawn from a study of blood T cell repertoires in COVID-19. Study summary: Sources were T cells, B-cell-depleted T cells, or PBMCs; the material itself was cDNA or gDNA.

This rearrangement joins TRBV19 to TRBJ1-1; D not certain. This TCR derives from a woman in her fifties or sixties in a cohort sampled during active COVID-19. The sample consisted of peripheral blood. CDR3 nucleotide sequence: TGTGCCAGTAGTATGAAGCGAAACACTGAAGCTTTCTTT. Protein sequence: CASSMKRNTEAFF.